This is a list of T cell receptor beta chains from one sample in a study of T-cell reconstitution after alpha-beta-depleted transplantation in children. In TCRdb, the PCR reads were re-called with MiXCR into one record per CDR3 protein. The data show a few hundred thousand distinct CDR3 sequences, 9.7% seen once. Sequenced material: PBMCs from the stem cell graft donor, taken from the stem cell graft. These TCRs come from a human donor who donated a stem cell graft to a child with SCID. CDR3s include the opening cysteine and the closing phenylalanine or tryptophan. D genes are given only for firm matches. The size field is filled for only some rows; it gives once, few, many or a size class.

d_gene	abundance	j_gene	v_gene	CDR3nt	CDR3aa
-	many	TRBJ1-1	TRBV24-1	TGTGCCACCAGTGATTCGGGACTTAAGAACACTGAAGCTTTCTTT	CATSDSGLKNTEAFF
TRBD1	many	TRBJ2-1	TRBV7-9	TGTGCCAGCAGCCTACTTCACGGCAGGGGGCGCGGGAATGAGCAGTTCTTC	CASSLLHGRGRGNEQFF
TRBD1	many	TRBJ1-5	TRBV20-1	TGCAGTGCTAGAGACTTAAGGACAGGGGCCTTATATAGCAATCAGCCCCAGCATTTT	CSARDLRTGALYSNQPQHF
-	many	TRBJ1-2	TRBV10-3	TGTGCCATCAGTTCCGCGGGGCAGCCGCTAGGCTATGGCTACACCTTC	CAISSAGQPLGYGYTF
-	many	TRBJ2-7	TRBV7-2	TGTGCCAGCAGCCCCTCTGAGAACAGGCGCTACGAGCAGTACTTC	CASSPSENRRYEQYF
TRBD1	many	TRBJ1-1	TRBV29-1	TGCAGCGTTGAAAAGGGGGCGGGAAACACTGAAGCTTTCTTT	CSVEKGAGNTEAFF
-	many	TRBJ2-3	TRBV5-5	TGTGCCAGCACTCAAGGGGCAGATACGCAGTATTTT	CASTQGADTQYF
-	-	TRBJ1-4	TRBV7-8	TGTGCCAGCAGCTTAAGGGGGGACCTAAGGGAAAAACTGTTTTTT	CASSLRGDLREKLFF
-	many	TRBJ1-1	TRBV27	TGTGCCAGCAGTTTATTCCCGGGGGGGAACACTGAAGCTTTCTTT	CASSLFPGGNTEAFF
-	-	TRBJ1-4	TRBV20-1	TGCAGTGTCCCCGGATCGCCAAGATTGACTGAAAAACTGTTTTTT	CSVPGSPRLTEKLFF
-	many	TRBJ2-2	TRBV18	TGTGCCAGCTCACCACCGGCAGGCCGAATCACCGGGGAGCTGTTTTTT	CASSPPAGRITGELFF
TRBD1	many	TRBJ2-3	TRBV18	TGTGCCAGCTCACCATGGGAACAGGGGCAAGATACGCAGTATTTT	CASSPWEQGQDTQYF
-	many	TRBJ2-7	TRBV27	TGTGCCAGCAGTTCCGGGGGACAGTCCTACGAGCAGTACTTC	CASSSGGQSYEQYF
-	many	TRBJ2-1	TRBV5-1	TGCGCCAGCAGCTTGGCCCTGCTAGCGTTTACCTACAATGAGCAGTTCTTC	CASSLALLAFTYNEQFF
TRBD1	many	TRBJ2-7	TRBV20-1	TGCAGTGCCGGACAGGGGCCAGCCTACGAGCAGTACTTC	CSAGQGPAYEQYF
-	few	TRBJ2-7	TRBV5-1	TGCGCCAGCAGCTTGGCCGAGGGTTTAGGAAACTACGAGCAGTACTTC	CASSLAEGLGNYEQYF
-	many	TRBJ2-1	TRBV7-9	TGTGCCAGCAGCGCCCCCGGTGGCAATGAGCAGTTCTTC	CASSAPGGNEQFF
-	many	TRBJ1-3	TRBV5-1	TGCGCCAGCAGCTTGGACGGTACCGGGACTGGAAACACCATATATTTT	CASSLDGTGTGNTIYF
TRBD2	many	TRBJ2-7	TRBV20-1	TGCAGTGCCGGTTCCCTAGCGGGGGCCATAACCTACGAGCAGTACTTC	CSAGSLAGAITYEQYF
TRBD1	-	TRBJ2-2	TRBV9	TGTGCCAGCAGCCCCGCGACAGGGCTAAACACCGGGGAGCTGTTTTTT	CASSPATGLNTGELFF
TRBD1	many	TRBJ2-1	TRBV12-3/TRBV12-4	TGTGCCAGCAGTATGGGGACAGGGTACAATGAGCAGTTCTTC	CASSMGTGYNEQFF
-	-	TRBJ1-2	TRBV7-8	TGTGCCAGCAGCCCCGATGTTGCAGCCTCTAACTATGGCTACACCTTC	CASSPDVAASNYGYTF
-	-	TRBJ2-3	TRBV24-1	TGTGCCGCCAGTGATTTTATCGTAGGGGGACCCACCGGGAGGAACGCAGATACGCAGTATTTT	CAASDFIVGGPTGRNADTQYF
TRBD1	many	TRBJ1-3	TRBV6-1	TGTGCCAGCAGCCGCGCGACAGGGAGTGGAAACACCATATATTTT	CASSRATGSGNTIYF
-	many	TRBJ2-3	TRBV15	TGTGCCACCAGCAGAGATCAGGACCATACGCAGTATTTT	CATSRDQDHTQYF
-	many	TRBJ2-1	TRBV20-1	TGCAGTGCCCGTACGTGGGACATGTACAATGAGCAGTTCTTC	CSARTWDMYNEQFF
TRBD2	many	TRBJ2-5	TRBV9	TGTGCCAGCAGCGCTAGCGGGGGGCTTCAAGAGACCCAGTACTTC	CASSASGGLQETQYF
TRBD1	many	TRBJ2-7	TRBV10-3	TGTGCCATCGGGGGACAGGGGATCAACGAGCAGTACTTC	CAIGGQGINEQYF
-	many	TRBJ2-1	TRBV7-2	TGTGCCAGCAGCAATAACAGTAGGGGCTCCGTGTCCAGTGAGCAGTTCTTC	CASSNNSRGSVSSEQFF
-	many	TRBJ2-1	TRBV5-1	TGCGCCAGCAGCCGACCTCTTTCGGACAATGAGCAGTTCTTC	CASSRPLSDNEQFF
-	-	TRBJ1-1	TRBV5-1	TGCGCCAGCAGCGTACGGACAGAGTCTGAAGCTTTCTTT	CASSVRTESEAFF
-	few	TRBJ1-2	TRBV5-1	TGCGCCAGCAGCAGGGAAAACTATGGCTACACCTTC	CASSRENYGYTF
TRBD2	many	TRBJ2-3	TRBV5-1	TGCGCCAGCAGCAGTACTAGCGGGTATTACACAGATACGCAGTATTTT	CASSSTSGYYTDTQYF
-	few	TRBJ1-1	TRBV12-3/TRBV12-4	TGTGCCAGCAGCCGCAGGGGTCGAACTGAAGCTTTCTTT	CASSRRGRTEAFF
TRBD1	many	TRBJ2-1	TRBV5-1	TGCGCCAGCAACCAGGGACAGGCGGTCTGGAATGAGCAGTTCTTC	CASNQGQAVWNEQFF
TRBD2	many	TRBJ2-5	TRBV5-1	TGCGCCAGCGGTGGACTAGCGGGGCAAGAGACCCAGTACTTC	CASGGLAGQETQYF
TRBD2	-	TRBJ2-1	TRBV5-1	TGCGCCAGCAGGATCGGCGGGGGGGCGAGGGGTAATGAGCAGTTCTTC	CASRIGGGARGNEQFF
-	many	TRBJ1-3	TRBV15	TGTGCCACCAGCAGCAACAGGGGAAACACCATATATTTT	CATSSNRGNTIYF
-	few	TRBJ2-1	TRBV19	TGTGCCAGTAGTATAGATGAGGTCAATGAGCAGTTCTTC	CASSIDEVNEQFF
-	many	TRBJ2-1	TRBV20-1	TGCAGTGCTAGAGATACTGGCAATGAGCAGTTCTTC	CSARDTGNEQFF
-	many	TRBJ2-7	TRBV5-1	TGCGCCAGCAGCTCCTCGCCGGACCGTGTCTACGAGCAGTACTTC	CASSSSPDRVYEQYF
-	many	TRBJ1-2	TRBV5-6	TGTGCCAGCAGCCTGGACTCCTTCCGTGGCTACACCTTC	CASSLDSFRGYTF